This TCR beta chain was retrieved from a study of control samples from healthy donors and cancer patients. Sequencing was performed with immunoSEQ multiplex PCR; in TCRdb, only in-frame clones are kept and a portion is missing. There are about 30,000 clones in the sample; 90% to 95% occur only once, and about an eighth lies in the top ten. The CDR3 contains 11 residues. Germline values: CDR1 SGDLS, CDR2 YYNGEE. Trimming took 1 base from V and 5 from J, leaving 4 bases between them. Sequenced material: PBMCs. The clonotype comes from a middle-aged man with lung cancer. The chain has TRBV9 and TRBJ2-7, with unresolved D. The CDR3 region has the DNA TGTGCCAGCAGCGTACCACACGAGCAGTACTTC. Residues: CASSVPHEQYF.